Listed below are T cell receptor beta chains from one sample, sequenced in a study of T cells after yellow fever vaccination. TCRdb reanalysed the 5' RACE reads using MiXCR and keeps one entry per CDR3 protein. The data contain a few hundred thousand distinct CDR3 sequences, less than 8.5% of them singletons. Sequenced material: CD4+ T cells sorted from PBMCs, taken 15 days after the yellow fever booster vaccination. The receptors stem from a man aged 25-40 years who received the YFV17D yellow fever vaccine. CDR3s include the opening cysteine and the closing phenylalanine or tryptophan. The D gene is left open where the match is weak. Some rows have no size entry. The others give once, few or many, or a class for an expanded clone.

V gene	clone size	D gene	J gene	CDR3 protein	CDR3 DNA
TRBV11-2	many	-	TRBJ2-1	CASSLPLTSYNEQFF	TGTGCCAGCAGCTTACCACTAACTTCCTACAATGAGCAGTTCTTC
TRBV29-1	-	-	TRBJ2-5	CSVGLETQYF	TGCAGCGTTGGACTTGAGACCCAGTACTTC
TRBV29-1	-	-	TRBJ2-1	CSGGQSSYNEQFF	TGCAGCGGGGGCCAGAGCTCCTACAATGAGCAGTTCTTC
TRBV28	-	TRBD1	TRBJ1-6	CASAGGQGRNSPLHF	TGTGCCAGCGCCGGGGGACAGGGGAGGAATTCACCCCTCCACTTT
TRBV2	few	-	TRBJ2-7	CASGIVGAYEQYF	TGTGCCAGTGGTATAGTGGGAGCCTACGAGCAGTACTTC
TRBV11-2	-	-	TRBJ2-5	CASTNAGAAQETQYF	TGTGCCAGCACAAATGCCGGGGCTGCCCAAGAGACCCAGTACTTC
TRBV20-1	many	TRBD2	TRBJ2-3	CSARDPGLVTDTQYF	TGCAGTGCTAGAGACCCGGGACTAGTCACAGATACGCAGTATTTT
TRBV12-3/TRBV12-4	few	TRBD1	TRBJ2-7	CASSRYGTGESEQYF	TGTGCCAGCAGCCGCTACGGGACAGGGGAGAGCGAGCAGTACTTC
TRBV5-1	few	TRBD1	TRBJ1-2	CASSDGTGVYGYTF	TGCGCCAGCAGCGATGGGACAGGAGTCTATGGCTACACCTTC
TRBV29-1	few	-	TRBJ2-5	CSVGTGTPSTQYF	TGCAGCGTGGGAACCGGGACCCCTTCGACCCAGTACTTC
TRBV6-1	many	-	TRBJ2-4	CASSGRGGQVKNIQYF	TGTGCCAGCAGTGGACGTGGGGGGCAGGTTAAAAACATTCAGTACTTC
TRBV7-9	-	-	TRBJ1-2	CASSSMGGYGYTF	TGTGCCAGCAGCTCAATGGGGGGCTATGGCTACACCTTC
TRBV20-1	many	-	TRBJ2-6	CSARVGAGANVLTF	TGCAGTGCTAGGGTCGGGGCCGGGGCCAACGTCCTGACTTTC
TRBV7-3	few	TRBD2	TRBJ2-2	CASSLFEGGTGELFF	TGTGCCAGCAGCTTATTTGAGGGAGGGACCGGGGAGCTGTTTTTT
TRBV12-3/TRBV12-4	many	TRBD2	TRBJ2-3	CASRTSGSGTDTQYF	TGTGCCAGCCGGACTAGCGGGAGCGGCACAGATACGCAGTATTTT
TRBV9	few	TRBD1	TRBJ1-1	CASSAESGTASVEAFF	TGTGCCAGCAGCGCAGAGTCGGGGACAGCATCCGTTGAAGCTTTCTTT
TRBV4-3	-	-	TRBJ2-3	CASSQSLASGDTQYF	TGCGCCAGCAGCCAATCGCTAGCGTCTGGGGATACGCAGTATTTT
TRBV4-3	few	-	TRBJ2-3	CASSQGNSASTDTQYF	TGCGCCAGCAGCCAAGGAAATAGCGCTAGCACAGATACGCAGTATTTT
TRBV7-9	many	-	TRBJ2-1	CASSLGAVEQFF	TGTGCCAGCAGCTTAGGGGCAGTTGAGCAGTTCTTC
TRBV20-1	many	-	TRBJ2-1	CSASQGPQPYNEQFF	TGCAGTGCTAGTCAGGGCCCTCAGCCCTACAATGAGCAGTTCTTC
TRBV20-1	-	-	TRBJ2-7	CSVTSRRGGYEQYF	TGCAGTGTTACAAGCAGAAGGGGCGGGTACGAGCAGTACTTC
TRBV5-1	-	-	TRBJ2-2	CASSQTTASNTGELFF	TGCGCCAGCAGCCAAACGACAGCTAGTAACACCGGGGAGCTGTTTTTT
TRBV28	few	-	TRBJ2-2	CASSPHWSPNTGELFF	TGTGCCAGCAGTCCTCACTGGTCCCCGAACACCGGGGAGCTGTTTTTT
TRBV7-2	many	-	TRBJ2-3	CASSLQQGVADTQYF	TGTGCCAGCAGCTTACAACAGGGTGTGGCAGATACGCAGTATTTT
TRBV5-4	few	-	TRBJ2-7	CASSSDIYEQYF	TGTGCCAGCAGCTCAGACATCTACGAGCAGTACTTC
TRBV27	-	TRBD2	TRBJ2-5	CASSSGGRTQETQYF	TGTGCCAGCAGTTCCGGCGGGAGAACCCAAGAGACCCAGTACTTC
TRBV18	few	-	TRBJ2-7	CASSPEAVYEQYF	TGTGCCAGCTCCCCCGAAGCGGTTTACGAGCAGTACTTC
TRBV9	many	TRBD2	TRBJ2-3	CASSGLAGGPDRDTQYF	TGTGCCAGCAGTGGACTAGCGGGAGGGCCGGATAGAGATACGCAGTATTTT
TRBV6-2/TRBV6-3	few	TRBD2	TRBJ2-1	CASHLAEYNEQFF	TGTGCCAGCCACCTAGCGGAATACAATGAGCAGTTCTTC